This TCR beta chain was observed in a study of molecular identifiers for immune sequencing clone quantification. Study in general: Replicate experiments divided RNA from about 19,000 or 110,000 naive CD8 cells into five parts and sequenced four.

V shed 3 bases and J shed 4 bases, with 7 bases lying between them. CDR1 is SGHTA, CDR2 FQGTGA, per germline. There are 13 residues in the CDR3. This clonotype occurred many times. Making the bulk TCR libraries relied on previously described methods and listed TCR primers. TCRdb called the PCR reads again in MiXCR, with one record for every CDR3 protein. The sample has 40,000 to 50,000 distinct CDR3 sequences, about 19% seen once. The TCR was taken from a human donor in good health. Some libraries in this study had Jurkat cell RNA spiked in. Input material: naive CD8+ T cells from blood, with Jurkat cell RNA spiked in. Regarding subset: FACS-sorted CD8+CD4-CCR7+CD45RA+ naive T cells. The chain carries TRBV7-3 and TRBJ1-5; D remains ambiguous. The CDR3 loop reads CASSFNLNQPQHF. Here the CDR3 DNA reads TGTGCCAGCAGCTTCAACCTTAATCAGCCCCAGCATTTT.